These T cell receptor beta chains were read from a single sample in a study of T cell responses to AZD1222 COVID-19 vaccine. The table came from immunoSEQ multiplex PCR; TCRdb's copy has only in-frame clones and leaves some out. The sample gives approximately 200,000 clones, around 86% of which show up once; about 2.5% is in the top ten. The source was peripheral blood, collected on day 0 of MenACWY control vaccination. The receptors were sampled from an adult in good health. CDR3s include the opening cysteine and the closing phenylalanine or tryptophan. A D gene is named only where the DNA matches it firmly. Clone size is shown for a subset of rows, as once, few, many or a class of expanded clone.

v_call: TRBV28
cdr3_length: 14
d_call: .
j_call: TRBJ1-3
clone_size: .
cdr3_nt: TGTGCCTCCTACCCGGGGAGCTCTGGAAACACCATATATTTT
cdr3_aa: CASYPGSSGNTIYF

v_call: TRBV7-2
cdr3_length: 13
d_call: .
j_call: TRBJ1-6
clone_size: .
cdr3_nt: TGTGCCAGCAGCTTAGTAGGGGATTCACCCCTCCACTTT
cdr3_aa: CASSLVGDSPLHF

v_call: TRBV9
cdr3_length: 12
d_call: .
j_call: TRBJ1-2
clone_size: once
cdr3_nt: TGTGCCAGCAGCGCCCGGGCCTATGGCTACACCTTC
cdr3_aa: CASSARAYGYTF

v_call: TRBV28
cdr3_length: 12
d_call: .
j_call: TRBJ2-7
clone_size: .
cdr3_nt: TGTGCCAGCAGTTGGGGTACCTACGAGCAGTACTTC
cdr3_aa: CASSWGTYEQYF

v_call: TRBV11-3
cdr3_length: 16
d_call: TRBD2
j_call: TRBJ2-1
clone_size: once
cdr3_nt: TGTGCCAGCAGCTTAGGGCCGGGACTAGCGGGCGATGAGCAGTTCTTC
cdr3_aa: CASSLGPGLAGDEQFF

v_call: TRBV10-3
cdr3_length: 15
d_call: TRBD2
j_call: TRBJ2-5
clone_size: .
cdr3_nt: TGTGCCATCAAGGATAGCGGGGGCCCCCAAGAGACCCAGTACTTC
cdr3_aa: CAIKDSGGPQETQYF

v_call: TRBV21-1
cdr3_length: 16
d_call: .
j_call: TRBJ1-4
clone_size: .
cdr3_nt: TGTGCCAGCAGTAAAGGGTATATCGCTACTAATGAAAAACTGTTTTTT
cdr3_aa: CASSKGYIATNEKLFF

v_call: TRBV14
cdr3_length: 16
d_call: TRBD1
j_call: TRBJ2-7
clone_size: few
cdr3_nt: TGTGCCAGCAGCCAAAACAGGGGGCTGAGGAGTTCCGAGCAGTACTTC
cdr3_aa: CASSQNRGLRSSEQYF

v_call: TRBV6-1
cdr3_length: 15
d_call: TRBD1
j_call: TRBJ1-5
clone_size: .
cdr3_nt: TGTGCCAGCAGTGAATCGTACAGGGGGCATCAGCCCCAGCATTTT
cdr3_aa: CASSESYRGHQPQHF

v_call: TRBV15
cdr3_length: 19
d_call: .
j_call: TRBJ1-3
clone_size: .
cdr3_nt: TGTGCCACCAGCACAACGGGACCCCGCAGGATGACATCCGGAAACACCATATATTTT
cdr3_aa: CATSTTGPRRMTSGNTIYF

v_call: TRBV5-4
cdr3_length: 14
d_call: TRBD1
j_call: TRBJ1-2
clone_size: .
cdr3_nt: TGTGCCAGCAGCCCGGACAGGGAGACCTATGGCTACACCTTC
cdr3_aa: CASSPDRETYGYTF

v_call: TRBV28
cdr3_length: 12
d_call: .
j_call: TRBJ1-1
clone_size: .
cdr3_nt: TGTGCCAGCAGTTTATTGGATGGGGAAGCTTTCTTT
cdr3_aa: CASSLLDGEAFF

v_call: TRBV7-9
cdr3_length: 11
d_call: .
j_call: TRBJ1-1
clone_size: .
cdr3_nt: TGTGCCAGCAGCTCGGCGGCTGAAGCTTTCTTT
cdr3_aa: CASSSAAEAFF

v_call: TRBV23-1
cdr3_length: 15
d_call: .
j_call: TRBJ2-4
clone_size: once
cdr3_nt: TGCGCCAGCCCAACCCAACAGATAGCCAAAAACATTCAGTACTTC
cdr3_aa: CASPTQQIAKNIQYF

v_call: TRBV6-5
cdr3_length: 15
d_call: .
j_call: TRBJ2-7
clone_size: .
cdr3_nt: TGTGCCAGCCGTATCGGGGTTGGGGACCCCTACGAGCAGTACTTC
cdr3_aa: CASRIGVGDPYEQYF

v_call: TRBV7-9
cdr3_length: 12
d_call: TRBD1
j_call: TRBJ1-2
clone_size: .
cdr3_nt: TGTGCCAGCAGCCCCGTGGACAGGAGCTACACCTTC
cdr3_aa: CASSPVDRSYTF

v_call: TRBV28
cdr3_length: 12
d_call: .
j_call: TRBJ1-5
clone_size: .
cdr3_nt: TGTGCCAGCAGTTTATTAAGTCAGCCCCAGCATTTT
cdr3_aa: CASSLLSQPQHF

v_call: TRBV30
cdr3_length: 13
d_call: TRBD1
j_call: TRBJ1-6
clone_size: .
cdr3_nt: TGTGCCTGGGGTGGACAGGGTCGTTCACCCCTCCACTTT
cdr3_aa: CAWGGQGRSPLHF

v_call: TRBV5-4
cdr3_length: 16
d_call: TRBD1
j_call: TRBJ1-2
clone_size: .
cdr3_nt: TGTGCCAGCAGCACCCAGGGGGGTAGGGGGCCATATGGCTACACCTTC
cdr3_aa: CASSTQGGRGPYGYTF

v_call: TRBV3-1/TRBV3-2
cdr3_length: 15
d_call: .
j_call: TRBJ2-7
clone_size: .
cdr3_nt: TGTGCCAGCAGCCAAGACATGCATGGGGGCTACGAGCAGTACTTC
cdr3_aa: CASSQDMHGGYEQYF

v_call: TRBV3-1/TRBV3-2
cdr3_length: 14
d_call: .
j_call: TRBJ1-4
clone_size: .
cdr3_nt: TGTGCCAGCAGCCGGGCCGTAACTAATGAAAAACTGTTTTTT
cdr3_aa: CASSRAVTNEKLFF

v_call: TRBV28
cdr3_length: 16
d_call: TRBD1
j_call: TRBJ2-3
clone_size: .
cdr3_nt: TGTGCCAGCACACTACAGGGACAGAACAGGAGAGATACGCAGTATTTT
cdr3_aa: CASTLQGQNRRDTQYF

v_call: TRBV6-6
cdr3_length: 16
d_call: TRBD1
j_call: TRBJ1-3
clone_size: .
cdr3_nt: TGTGCCAGCAGTTACGGGACAGGGATCTCTGGAAACACCATATATTTT
cdr3_aa: CASSYGTGISGNTIYF

v_call: TRBV6-5
cdr3_length: 15
d_call: TRBD1
j_call: TRBJ1-2
clone_size: .
cdr3_nt: TGTGCCAGCAAAAGATCCGGGACAGATAACTATGGCTACACCTTC
cdr3_aa: CASKRSGTDNYGYTF

v_call: TRBV19
cdr3_length: 13
d_call: .
j_call: TRBJ1-5
clone_size: .
cdr3_nt: TGTGCCAGTCAGAGGGACGAATATCAGCCCCAGCATTTT
cdr3_aa: CASQRDEYQPQHF

v_call: TRBV7-2
cdr3_length: 16
d_call: .
j_call: TRBJ2-7
clone_size: once
cdr3_nt: TGTGCCAGCAGCTTAGTCTCAACAGGGAGTATCCACGAGCAGTACTTC
cdr3_aa: CASSLVSTGSIHEQYF

v_call: TRBV28
cdr3_length: 14
d_call: .
j_call: TRBJ1-1
clone_size: .
cdr3_nt: TGTGCCAGCAGTTTCCAAATTAAGGGGGTGGAAGCTTTCTTT
cdr3_aa: CASSFQIKGVEAFF

v_call: TRBV5-4
cdr3_length: 13
d_call: TRBD2
j_call: TRBJ2-3
clone_size: .
cdr3_nt: TGTGCCAGCAGCTGGGACTACTCAGATACGCAGTATTTT
cdr3_aa: CASSWDYSDTQYF

v_call: TRBV5-4
cdr3_length: 14
d_call: .
j_call: TRBJ2-1
clone_size: .
cdr3_nt: TGTGCCAGCAGCTTGTCGGGTATGTACAATGAGCAGTTCTTC
cdr3_aa: CASSLSGMYNEQFF

v_call: TRBV3-1/TRBV3-2
cdr3_length: 13
d_call: .
j_call: TRBJ2-7
clone_size: few
cdr3_nt: TGTGCCAGCAGCCTATCGATGGGGTACGAGCAGTACTTC
cdr3_aa: CASSLSMGYEQYF

v_call: TRBV7-2
cdr3_length: 16
d_call: TRBD2
j_call: TRBJ2-3
clone_size: .
cdr3_nt: TGTGCCAGCAGCCCTTATAGCGGGTACAGCACAGATACGCAGTATTTT
cdr3_aa: CASSPYSGYSTDTQYF

v_call: TRBV5-6
cdr3_length: 14
d_call: .
j_call: TRBJ1-1
clone_size: once
cdr3_nt: TGTGCCAGCAGCCTACCGCCGGGGAACACTGAAGCTTTCTTT
cdr3_aa: CASSLPPGNTEAFF

v_call: TRBV19
cdr3_length: 15
d_call: .
j_call: TRBJ2-7
clone_size: .
cdr3_nt: TGTGCCAGTAGTATATTTGGAAAATCGGGCTACGAGCAGTACTTC
cdr3_aa: CASSIFGKSGYEQYF

v_call: TRBV2
cdr3_length: 13
d_call: .
j_call: TRBJ1-1
clone_size: .
cdr3_nt: TGTGCCAGCAGCCCGAGCGGGAGCGCTGAAGCTTTCTTT
cdr3_aa: CASSPSGSAEAFF

v_call: TRBV4-3
cdr3_length: 15
d_call: .
j_call: TRBJ2-3
clone_size: .
cdr3_nt: TGCGCCAGCAGCCAAGGGCAGGGTAGCACAGATACGCAGTATTTT
cdr3_aa: CASSQGQGSTDTQYF

v_call: TRBV11-2
cdr3_length: 15
d_call: TRBD1
j_call: TRBJ1-2
clone_size: .
cdr3_nt: TGTGCCAGCAGCTTAGATGGGACAGGGGACTATGGCTACACCTTC
cdr3_aa: CASSLDGTGDYGYTF

v_call: TRBV18
cdr3_length: 14
d_call: .
j_call: TRBJ1-4
clone_size: once
cdr3_nt: TGTGCCAGCTCTCTAGCACAGGGAGTTGAAAAACTGTTTTTT
cdr3_aa: CASSLAQGVEKLFF